Listed here are 21 T cell receptor beta chains from one sample, sequenced in a study of T cells expressing NK-cell markers. TCRdb processed the 5' RACE reads again and assigns one entry to each CDR3 protein, with no DNA. This repertoire includes hundreds of thousands of distinct CDR3 sequences. Sequencing was performed on blood T cells: a sorted CD56 or NKG2C T cell subset, CD4+ or CD8+ T cells, or bulk PBMC T cells (not recorded which). The source is a woman aged 18 to 75 in good health.

The genes are TRBV6-5 and TRBJ2-1. Germline V gene sequence: CDR1 MNHEY, CDR2 SVGAGI. The length of the CDR3 is 13 residues. Here the CDR3 reads CASSYLQEGEQFF.

CDR3 sequence reads: CASTYQGGQETQYF. The chain carries TRBV7-2 and TRBJ2-5; TCRdb selects TRBD1, and the lack of DNA leaves this call unchecked. This CDR3 region has 14 residues. The V gene's germline CDR1 is SGHTA and CDR2 FQGNSA.

The chain joins TRBV7-2 to TRBJ2-2. The CDR3 covers 13 residues. The germline V gene encodes CDR1 SGHTA and CDR2 FQGNSA. The CDR3 reads CASGVHGTGELFF.

CDR3: CAISEDKAAGPSDTQYF. The chain carries TRBV10-3 and TRBJ2-3; the TCRdb D gene call, TRBD1, has no DNA to confirm it. The CDR3 consists of 17 residues. CDR1 ENHRY and CDR2 SYGVKD come from the germline V gene.

The chain uses TRBV4-2 and TRBJ1-1. CDR3 length: 16 amino acids. Germline V gene lookup returns CDR1 LGHNA and CDR2 YNFKEQ. CDR3 sequence: CASSRPPAAGGTEAFF.

The rearrangement links TRBV10-3 to TRBJ2-5; TCRdb designates TRBD1, a call that cannot be tested without DNA. The V gene's germline CDR1 is ENHRY and CDR2 SYGVKD. CDR3 length: 12 amino acids. CDR3 sequence reads: CAISREGETQYF.

The chain has TRBV27 and TRBJ1-6. This CDR3 spans 12 amino acids. Germline CDR1 and CDR2: MNHEY and SMNVEV (reference sequence). The CDR3 sequence: CASSLDGSPLHF.

V is TRBV20-1 and J is TRBJ1-5; checking the TCRdb D call of TRBD1 is not possible without DNA. The CDR3 contains 14 residues. From germline, CDR1 is DFQATT and CDR2 SNEGSKA (reference sequence). CDR3 residues: CSAFQGAGVQPQHF.

This chain joins TRBV11-2 and TRBJ2-4; there is no DNA to check the TCRdb D call of TRBD2. CDR1 and CDR2 from the germline V gene are SGHAT and FQNNGV. The CDR3 sequence is 12 residues long. The CDR3: CASSPSLRVQYF.

The J gene is TRBJ2-2, the V gene TRBV27. Germline V gene lookup returns CDR1 MNHEY and CDR2 SMNVEV (reference sequence). The CDR3 has 14 residues. The CDR3 reads CASSRGRKTGELFF.

The V call is TRBV12-3 or TRBV12-4, the J call TRBJ2-7; TCRdb's D call, TRBD1, is unchecked because there is no DNA. This CDR3 spans 15 amino acids. CDR3 region: CASILGTGENYEQYF.

CDR3 amino acids: CASTPGAGGYTF. The genes are TRBV6-5 and TRBJ1-2; there is no DNA to check the TCRdb D call of TRBD1. Germline assignment: CDR1 MNHEY and CDR2 SVGAGI. The CDR3 consists of 12 residues.

The V gene is TRBV7-9, the J gene TRBJ1-1; TCRdb names TRBD1, which stays unverified in the absence of DNA. From germline, CDR1 is SEHNR and CDR2 FQNEAQ (reference sequence). The CDR3 is 15 residues long. The CDR3 here is CASSLRRNEGTEAFF.

This chain joins TRBV30 and TRBJ2-6. Germline CDR1 reads GTSNPN; CDR2 reads SVGIG (reference sequence). This CDR3 has 14 amino acids. The CDR3 is CAWSSGSGANVLTF.

The chain couples TRBV7-2 to TRBJ2-3; the TCRdb call, TRBD1, lacks DNA for checking. The CDR3 loop spans 13 amino acids. CDR1 is SGHTA and CDR2 is FQGNSA in the germline V gene. CDR3: CASSLDRSGAQYF.

The V call is TRBV27, the J call TRBJ2-7; TCRdb calls TRBD1, which cannot be checked without DNA. The CDR3 runs to 14 residues. Germline lookup yields CDR1 MNHEY and CDR2 SMNVEV (reference sequence). CDR3 loop: CASSLRTDSYEQYF.

CDR3 amino acids: CSASAFANTGELFF. The chain employs TRBV29-1 and TRBJ2-2. The CDR3 runs 14 residues. The V gene's germline CDR1 is SQVTM and CDR2 ANQGSEA.

The chain employs TRBV20-1 and TRBJ2-3. CDR1 DFQATT and CDR2 SNEGSKA come from the germline V gene (reference sequence). The CDR3 totals 14 residues. The CDR3 loop is CSATFGFSTDTQYF.

The chain uses TRBV27 and TRBJ1-2; the TRBD1 assignment by TCRdb is unverifiable without DNA. CDR1 and CDR2 (germline): MNHEY, SMNVEV (reference sequence). The CDR3 is 13 amino acids. This CDR3 reads CASSLYGTGGYTF.

The chain links TRBV4-3 to TRBJ2-2; checking the TCRdb D call of TRBD1 is not possible without DNA. The CDR3 totals 16 residues. Germline V gives CDR1 LGHNA, CDR2 YSLEER. The CDR3 protein is CASSQGSGGNTGELFF.

The rearrangement uses TRBV10-3 and TRBJ2-1; TCRdb picks TRBD2, but there is no DNA to check that call. CDR1 is ENHRY, CDR2 SYGVKD, per germline. CDR3 length: 17 residues. This CDR3 reads CAISELTSESSYNEQFF.